Listed here are 13 T cell receptor beta chains from one sample, sequenced in a study of T-cell reconstitution after alpha-beta-depleted transplantation in children. This sample's TCRbeta library carried unique molecular identifier barcodes. TCRdb itself ran the PCR reads through MiXCR, one entry per CDR3 protein. The sample records approximately 500,000 distinct CDR3 sequences, 10% to 13% being singletons. Here the sequenced sample was PBMCs, taken before TCRalphabeta/CD19-depleted stem cell transplant. These receptors came from a child aged 2-15 years with inherited bone marrow failure, due to receive a stem cell transplant.

This clonotype has only a few counts. CDR3 bases: TGTGCCAGCAGTTTTCTGGGACGCAAAACCTACGAGCAGTACTTC. This gives the protein CASSFLGRKTYEQYF. This chain connects TRBV28 to TRBJ2-7; D might be TRBD1 or TRBD2, each matching 5 bases. CDR1 is MDHEN, CDR2 SYDVKM, per germline. The CDR3 loop spans 15 amino acids. Trimming removed 3 bases at V and 2 bases at J, with 14 bases between.

This clonotype came up many times. The CDR3 sequence: CASSQSTSGRFYEQFF. The CDR3 bases are TGTGCCAGCAGCCAATCCACTAGCGGGAGGTTCTATGAGCAGTTCTTC. The chain combines TRBV4-2 with TRBJ2-1; 12 nucleotides agree with TRBD2. J was trimmed by 8 bases and V by 2 bases; bases with no gene match: 7. The germline gives CDR1 LGHNA, CDR2 YNFKEQ. The CDR3 spans 16 residues.

The table lists this clonotype with many counts. V usage is TRBV5-1 and J usage is TRBJ1-2; D is possibly TRBD1 (6 bases). Trimming removed 4 bases at V and 0 bases at J, with 13 bases between. This CDR3 is built from 15 residues. The V gene's germline CDR1 is SGHRS and CDR2 YFSETQ. The chain's CDR3 is CASSKGQRTNYGYTF. DNA for the CDR3: TGCGCCAGCAGCAAAGGACAGAGGACTAACTATGGCTACACCTTC.

This clonotype has at least ten counts. V usage is TRBV29-1 and J usage is TRBJ1-2; D might be TRBD1 (5 bases). This CDR3 spans 13 amino acids. The V gene's germline CDR1 is SQVTM and CDR2 ANQGSEA. Trimming took 0 bases from V and 7 from J, leaving 12 bases between them. The CDR3 here is CSVEDRSGFGYTF. CDR3 bases: TGCAGCGTTGAAGATAGGTCAGGGTTTGGCTACACCTTC.

This clonotype was counted ten times or more. The gene calls are TRBV29-1 and TRBJ2-5; tentative D call: TRBD2 (5 bases). The ends were cut back, 7 bases at V and 5 bases at J, with 11 bases in the middle. Germline CDR1 and CDR2: SQVTM and ANQGSEA. CDR3 length: 11 residues. The CDR3 region has the DNA TGCAGCGCCGGGGAGTGGGAGACCCAGTACTTC. Translated: CSAGEWETQYF.

This clonotype was detected ten times or more. This chain connects TRBV5-1 to TRBJ2-1, with D possibly being TRBD2 (9 bases). Per germline, CDR1 SGHRS and CDR2 YFSETQ. The CDR3 spans 18 residues. V lost 3 bases to trimming and J lost 9 bases, with 28 bases between them. The CDR3, as DNA: TGCGCCAGCAGCTCGGCAAGAAGTAGCGGGAGCACAGGGGGTGAGCAGTTCTTC. It codes for CASSSARSSGSTGGEQFF. Variable domain in full (rest from reference TRBV5-1 and TRBJ2-1): KAGVTQTPRYLIKTRGQQVTLSCSPISGHRSVSWYQQTPGQGLQFLFEYFSETQRNKGNFPGRFSGRQFSNSRSEMNVSTLELGDSALYLCASSSARSSGSTGGEQFFGPGTRLTVL.

This clonotype was detected many times. V usage is TRBV12-3 or TRBV12-4 and J usage is TRBJ2-2; 9 nucleotides line up with TRBD2. V shed 3 bases, J shed 2 bases, and the junction held 10 bases outside the gene matches. This CDR3 is 18 amino acids long. This CDR3 is CASSFGGGRGSNTGELFF. For the CDR3, the DNA is TGTGCCAGCAGTTTTGGGGGCGGGAGGGGTTCAAACACCGGGGAGCTGTTTTTT.

Many counts were recorded for this clonotype. The rearrangement joins TRBV4-1 to TRBJ2-7; no clear D gene. The V gene's germline CDR1 is MGHRA and CDR2 YSYEKL. CDR3 length: 16 residues. V lost 2 bases and J 6 bases, leaving 20 bases between the germline ends. CDR3 sequence reads: CASSQPVWGSRSEQYF. The CDR3 DNA sequence: TGCGCCAGCAGCCAACCCGTGTGGGGATCTCGGAGCGAGCAGTACTTC.

This clonotype has ten or more counts. V and J are TRBV7-2 and TRBJ2-3; D not certain. Germline loops: CDR1 SGHTA, CDR2 FQGNSA. CDR3 size: 15 residues. V was trimmed by 4 bases and J by 0 bases, leaving 11 bases between them. The CDR3 DNA reads as TGTGCCAGCAGCTCCGGACCCTCTAGCACAGATACGCAGTATTTT. Translating it yields CASSSGPSSTDTQYF.

This clonotype was seen more than once but under ten times. V usage is TRBV6-2 or TRBV6-3 and J usage is TRBJ2-7; TRBD1 agrees at 9 bases. From germline, CDR1 is MNHEY and CDR2 SVGEGT. The CDR3 is made up of 14 amino acids. V gave up 7 bases and J gave up 2 bases; unmatched junction bases: 6. This CDR3 is CASIKDRGTYEQYF. The DNA for the CDR3 is TGTGCCAGCATTAAGGACAGGGGTACCTACGAGCAGTACTTC.

This clonotype was counted ten times or more. The chain uses TRBV6-2 or TRBV6-3 and TRBJ2-7, with D unresolved. CDR1 is MNHEY and CDR2 is SVGEGT in the germline V gene. Trimming pared 5 bases from V and 6 bases from J, leaving 8 bases between. CDR3 length: 11 residues. The chain's CDR3 is CASSPPGEQYF. The CDR3 bases are TGTGCCAGCAGTCCCCCGGGCGAGCAGTACTTC.

This clonotype was counted many times. The J gene is TRBJ1-1, the V gene TRBV7-2; D gene uncertain. V was clipped by 5 bases and J by 4 bases, with 8 bases between them. Germline loops: CDR1 SGHTA, CDR2 FQGNSA. This CDR3 has 12 amino acids. The CDR3 loop is CASSPRGTEAFF. The DNA of the CDR3 is TGTGCCAGCAGCCCCCGGGGCACTGAAGCTTTCTTT.

This clonotype was detected ten times or more. V gene TRBV20-1 combines with J gene TRBJ2-1, with 9 bases aligning to TRBD2. Germline CDR1 is DFQATT and CDR2 is SNEGSKA (reference sequence). This CDR3 is built from 16 residues. Trimming cost V 0 bases and J 4 bases; bases outside gene matches: 7. The CDR3 DNA reads as TGCAGTGCTAGAGATCCTAGCGGGAAGCCTTACAATGAGCAGTTCTTC. As protein: CSARDPSGKPYNEQFF.